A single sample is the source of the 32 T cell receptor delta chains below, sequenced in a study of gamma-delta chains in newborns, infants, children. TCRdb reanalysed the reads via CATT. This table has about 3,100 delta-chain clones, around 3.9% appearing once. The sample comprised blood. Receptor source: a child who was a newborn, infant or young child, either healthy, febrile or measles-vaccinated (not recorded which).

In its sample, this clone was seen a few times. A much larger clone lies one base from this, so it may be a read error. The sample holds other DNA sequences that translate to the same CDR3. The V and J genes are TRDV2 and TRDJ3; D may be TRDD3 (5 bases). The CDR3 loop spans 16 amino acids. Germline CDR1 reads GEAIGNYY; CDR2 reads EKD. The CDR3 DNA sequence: TGTGCCTGTGACCCCCCAAGCTCCTGGGACACCCGCCAGATGTTTTTC. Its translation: CACDPPSSWDTRQMFF.

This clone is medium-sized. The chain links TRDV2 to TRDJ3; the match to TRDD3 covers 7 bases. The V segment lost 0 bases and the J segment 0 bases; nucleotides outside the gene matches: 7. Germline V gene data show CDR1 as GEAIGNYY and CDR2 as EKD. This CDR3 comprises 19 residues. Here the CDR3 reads CACDTVLGISSWDTRQMFF. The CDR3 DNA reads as TGTGCCTGTGACACCGTACTGGGGATAAGCTCCTGGGACACCCGACAGATGTTTTTC.

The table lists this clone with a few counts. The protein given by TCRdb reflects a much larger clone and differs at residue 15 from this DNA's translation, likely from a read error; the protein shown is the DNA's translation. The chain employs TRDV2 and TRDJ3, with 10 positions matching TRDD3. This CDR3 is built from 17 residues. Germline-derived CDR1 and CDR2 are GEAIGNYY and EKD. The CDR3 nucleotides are TGTGCCTGTGACAGTACTGGGGGATCCTGGGACACCCGACAGGTGTTTTTC. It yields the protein CACDSTGGSWDTRQVFF.

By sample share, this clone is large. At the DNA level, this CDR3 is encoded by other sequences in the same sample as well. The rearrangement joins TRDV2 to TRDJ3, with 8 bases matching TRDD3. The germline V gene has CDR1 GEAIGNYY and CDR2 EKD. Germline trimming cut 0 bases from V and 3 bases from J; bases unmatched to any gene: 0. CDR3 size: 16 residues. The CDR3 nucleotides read TGTGCCTGTGACACCGGGGGATACTGGGACACCCGACAGATGTTTTTC. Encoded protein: CACDTGGYWDTRQMFF.

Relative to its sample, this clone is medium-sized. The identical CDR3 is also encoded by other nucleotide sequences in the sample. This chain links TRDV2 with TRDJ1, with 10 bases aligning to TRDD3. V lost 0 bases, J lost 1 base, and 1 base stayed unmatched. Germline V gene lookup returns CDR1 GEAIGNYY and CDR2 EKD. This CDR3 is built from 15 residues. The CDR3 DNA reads TGTGCCTGTGACACCGGGGGGATACGCACCGATAAACTCATCTTT. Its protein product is CACDTGGIRTDKLIF.

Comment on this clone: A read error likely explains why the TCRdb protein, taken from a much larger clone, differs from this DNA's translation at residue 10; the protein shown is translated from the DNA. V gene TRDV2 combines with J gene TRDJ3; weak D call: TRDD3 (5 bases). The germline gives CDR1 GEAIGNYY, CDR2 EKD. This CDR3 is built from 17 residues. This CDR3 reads CACDSTGSSRDTRQMFF. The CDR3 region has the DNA TGTGCCTGTGACTCTACTGGCAGCTCCCGGGACACCCGACAGATGTTTTTC.

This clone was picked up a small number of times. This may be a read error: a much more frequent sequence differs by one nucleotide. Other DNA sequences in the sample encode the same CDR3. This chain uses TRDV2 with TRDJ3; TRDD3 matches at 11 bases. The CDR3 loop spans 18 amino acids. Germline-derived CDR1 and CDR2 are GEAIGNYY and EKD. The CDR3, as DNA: TGTGCCTGCGACAATACTGGGGGATACTCCTGGGACACCCGACAGATGTTTTTC. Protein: CACDNTGGYSWDTRQMFF.

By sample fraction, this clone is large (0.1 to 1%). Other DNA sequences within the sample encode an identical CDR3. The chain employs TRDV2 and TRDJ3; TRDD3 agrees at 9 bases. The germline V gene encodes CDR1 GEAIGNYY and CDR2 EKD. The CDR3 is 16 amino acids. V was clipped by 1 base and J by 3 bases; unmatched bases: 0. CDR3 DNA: TGTGCCTGTGACACTGGGGGATACTGGGACACCCGACAGATGTTTTTC. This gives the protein CACDTGGYWDTRQMFF.

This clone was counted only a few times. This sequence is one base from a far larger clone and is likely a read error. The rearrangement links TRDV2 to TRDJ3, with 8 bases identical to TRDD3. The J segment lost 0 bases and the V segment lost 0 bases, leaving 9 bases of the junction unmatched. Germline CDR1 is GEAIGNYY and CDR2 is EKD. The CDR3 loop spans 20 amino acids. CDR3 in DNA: TGTGCCTGTGACACCGTACTGGGGGGTGCTAGCTCCTGGGACACCCGACAGATGTTTTTC. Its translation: CACDTVLGGASSWDTRQMFF.

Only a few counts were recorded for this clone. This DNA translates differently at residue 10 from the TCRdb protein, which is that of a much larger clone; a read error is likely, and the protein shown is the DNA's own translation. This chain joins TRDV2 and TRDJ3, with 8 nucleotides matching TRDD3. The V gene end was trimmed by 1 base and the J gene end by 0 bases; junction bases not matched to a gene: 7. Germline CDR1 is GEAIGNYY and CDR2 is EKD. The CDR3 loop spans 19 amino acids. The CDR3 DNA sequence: TGTGCCTGTGACACGATACTGGGGGTCTGCTCCTGGGACACCCGACAGATGTTTTTC. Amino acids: CACDTILGVCSWDTRQMFF.

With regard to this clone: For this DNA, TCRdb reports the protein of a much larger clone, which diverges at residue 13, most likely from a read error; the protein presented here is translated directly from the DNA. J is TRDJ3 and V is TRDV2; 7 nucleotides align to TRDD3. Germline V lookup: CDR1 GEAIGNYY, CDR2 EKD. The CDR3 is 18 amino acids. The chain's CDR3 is CACDKLGMSSWDSRQMFF. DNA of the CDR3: TGTGCCTGTGACAAACTGGGGATGAGCTCCTGGGACTCCCGACAGATGTTTTTC.

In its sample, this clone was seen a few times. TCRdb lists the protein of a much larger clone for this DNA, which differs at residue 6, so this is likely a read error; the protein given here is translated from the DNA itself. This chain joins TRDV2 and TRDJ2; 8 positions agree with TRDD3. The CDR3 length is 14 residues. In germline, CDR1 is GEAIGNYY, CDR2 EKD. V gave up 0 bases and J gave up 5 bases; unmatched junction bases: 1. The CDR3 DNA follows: TGTGCCTGTGACACCCGGGGATACACAGCACAACTCTTCTTT. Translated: CACDTRGYTAQLFF.

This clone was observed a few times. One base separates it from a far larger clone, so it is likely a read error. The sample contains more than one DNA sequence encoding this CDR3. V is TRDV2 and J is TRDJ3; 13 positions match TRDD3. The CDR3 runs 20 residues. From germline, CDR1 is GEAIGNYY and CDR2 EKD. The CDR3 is CACDTVLGDTSSWDTRQMFF. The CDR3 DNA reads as TGTGCCTGTGACACCGTACTGGGGGATACGAGCTCCTGGGACACCCGACAGATGTTCTTC.

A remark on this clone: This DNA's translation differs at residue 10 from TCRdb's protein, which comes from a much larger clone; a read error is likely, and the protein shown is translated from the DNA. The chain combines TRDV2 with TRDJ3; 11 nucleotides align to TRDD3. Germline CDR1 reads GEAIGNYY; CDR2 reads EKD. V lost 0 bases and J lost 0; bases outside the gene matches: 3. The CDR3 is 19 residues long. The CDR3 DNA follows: TGTGCCTGTGACACCGTACTGGGGGATAACTCCTGGGACACCCGACAGATGTTTTTC. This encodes CACDTVLGDNSWDTRQMFF.

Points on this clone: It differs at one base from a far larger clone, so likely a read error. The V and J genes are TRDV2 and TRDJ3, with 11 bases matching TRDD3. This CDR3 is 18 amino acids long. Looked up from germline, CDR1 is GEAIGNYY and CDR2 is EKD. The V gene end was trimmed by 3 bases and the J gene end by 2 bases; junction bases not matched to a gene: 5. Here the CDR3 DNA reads TGTGCCTGTGACCCCGTACTGGGGGATACCTGGGACACCCGACAGATGTTTTTC. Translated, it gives CACDPVLGDTWDTRQMFF.

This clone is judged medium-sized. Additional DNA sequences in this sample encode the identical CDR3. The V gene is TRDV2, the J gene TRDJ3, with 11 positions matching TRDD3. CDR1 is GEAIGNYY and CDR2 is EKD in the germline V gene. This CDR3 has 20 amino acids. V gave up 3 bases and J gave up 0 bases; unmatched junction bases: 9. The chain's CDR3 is CACDLLLGDNGSWDTRQMFF. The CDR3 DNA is TGTGCCTGTGACCTTCTACTGGGGGATAACGGCTCCTGGGACACCCGACAGATGTTTTTC.

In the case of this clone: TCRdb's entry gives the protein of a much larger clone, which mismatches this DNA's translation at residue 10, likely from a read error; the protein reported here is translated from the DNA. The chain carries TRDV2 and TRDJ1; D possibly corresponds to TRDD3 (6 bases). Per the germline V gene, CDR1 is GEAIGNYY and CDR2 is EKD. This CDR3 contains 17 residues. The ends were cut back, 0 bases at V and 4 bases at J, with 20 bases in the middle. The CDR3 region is CACDTVGYWEIRDKLIF. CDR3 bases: TGTGCCTGTGACACCGTCGGCTACTGGGAGATACGCGATAAACTCATCTTT.

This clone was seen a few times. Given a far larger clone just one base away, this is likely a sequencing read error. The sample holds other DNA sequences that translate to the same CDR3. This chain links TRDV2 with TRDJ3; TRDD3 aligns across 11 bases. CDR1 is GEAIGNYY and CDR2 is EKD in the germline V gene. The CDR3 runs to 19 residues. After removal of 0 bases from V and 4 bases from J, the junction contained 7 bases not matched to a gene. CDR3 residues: CACDTWGIRSSWDTRQMFF. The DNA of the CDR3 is TGTGCCTGTGACACCTGGGGGATACGCAGCTCTTGGGACACCCGACAGATGTTTTTC.

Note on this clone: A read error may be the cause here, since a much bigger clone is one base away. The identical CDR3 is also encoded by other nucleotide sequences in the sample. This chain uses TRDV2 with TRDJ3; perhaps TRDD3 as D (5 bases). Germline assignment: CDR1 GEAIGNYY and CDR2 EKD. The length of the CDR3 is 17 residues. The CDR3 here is CACDTVLSSWDTRQMFF. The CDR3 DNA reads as TGTGCCTGTGACACCGTACTGAGCTCCTGGGATACCCGACAGATGTTTTTC.

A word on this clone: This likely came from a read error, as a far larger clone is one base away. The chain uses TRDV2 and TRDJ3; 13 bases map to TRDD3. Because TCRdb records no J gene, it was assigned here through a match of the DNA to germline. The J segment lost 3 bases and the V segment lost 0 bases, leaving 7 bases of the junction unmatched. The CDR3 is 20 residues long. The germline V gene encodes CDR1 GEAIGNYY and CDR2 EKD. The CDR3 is CACDTVGTGGYDWDTRQMFF. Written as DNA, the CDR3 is TGTGCCTGTGACACCGTAGGGACTGGGGGATACGACTGGGACACCCGACAGATGTTTTTC.

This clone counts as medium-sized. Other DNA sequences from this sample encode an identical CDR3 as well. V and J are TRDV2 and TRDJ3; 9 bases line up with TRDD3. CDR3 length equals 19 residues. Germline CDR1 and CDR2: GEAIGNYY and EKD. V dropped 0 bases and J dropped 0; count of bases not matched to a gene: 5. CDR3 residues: CACDTGGYLSSWDTRQMFF. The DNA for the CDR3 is TGTGCCTGTGACACCGGGGGATACTTGAGCTCCTGGGACACCCGACAGATGTTTTTC.

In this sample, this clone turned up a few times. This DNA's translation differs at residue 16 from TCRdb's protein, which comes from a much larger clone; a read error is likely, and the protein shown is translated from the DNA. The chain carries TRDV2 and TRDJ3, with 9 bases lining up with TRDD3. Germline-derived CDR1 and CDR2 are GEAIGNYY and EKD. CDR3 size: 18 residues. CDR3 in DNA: TGTGCCTGTGACACGTACTGGGGGAGCTCCTGGGACACCCGACAGGTGTTTTTC. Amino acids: CACDTYWGSSWDTRQVFF.

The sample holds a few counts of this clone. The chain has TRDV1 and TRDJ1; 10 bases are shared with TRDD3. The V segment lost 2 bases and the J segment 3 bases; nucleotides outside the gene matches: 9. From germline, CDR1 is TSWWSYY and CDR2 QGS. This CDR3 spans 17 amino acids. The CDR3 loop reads CALGESSGTGGSDKLIF. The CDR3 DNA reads TGTGCTCTTGGGGAAAGTAGCGGGACTGGGGGATCCGATAAACTCATCTTT.

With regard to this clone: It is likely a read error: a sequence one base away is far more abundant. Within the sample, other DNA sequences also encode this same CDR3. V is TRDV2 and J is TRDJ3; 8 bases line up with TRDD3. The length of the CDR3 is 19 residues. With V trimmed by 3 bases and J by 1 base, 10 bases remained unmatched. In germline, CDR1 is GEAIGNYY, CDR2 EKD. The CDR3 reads CACDVLLGVHSWDTRQMFF. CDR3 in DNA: TGTGCCTGTGACGTGTTACTGGGGGTCCATTCCTGGGACACCCGACAGATGTTTTTC.

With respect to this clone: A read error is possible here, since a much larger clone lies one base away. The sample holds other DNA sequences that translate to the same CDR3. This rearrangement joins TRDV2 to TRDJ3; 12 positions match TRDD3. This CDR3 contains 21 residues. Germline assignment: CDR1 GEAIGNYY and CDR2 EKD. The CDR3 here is CACDIIKTGGYKSWDTRQMFF. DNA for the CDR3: TGTGCCTGTGACATCATCAAAACTGGGGGATACAAGTCCTGGGACACCCGGCAGATGTTTTTC.

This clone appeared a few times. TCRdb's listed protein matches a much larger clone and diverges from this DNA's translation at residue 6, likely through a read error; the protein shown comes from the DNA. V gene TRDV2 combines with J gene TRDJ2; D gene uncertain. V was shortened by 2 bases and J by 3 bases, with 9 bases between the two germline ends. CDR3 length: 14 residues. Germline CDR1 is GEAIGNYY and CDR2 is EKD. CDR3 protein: CACDKCGMTAQLFF. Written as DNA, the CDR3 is TGTGCCTGTGACAAATGTGGGATGACAGCACAACTCTTCTTT.

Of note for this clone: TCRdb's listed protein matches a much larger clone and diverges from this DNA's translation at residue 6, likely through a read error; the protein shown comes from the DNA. CDR3 DNA sequence: TGTGCAGCAAGCGCCGTGGGGATACGCTCAGTTTTGACAGCACAACTCTTCTTT. Translated, it gives CAASAVGIRSVLTAQLFF. This rearrangement joins TRAV29/DV5 to TRDJ2, with 9 bases aligning to TRDD3. V shed 0 bases and J 1 base; nucleotides not matched to a gene: 10. The length of the CDR3 is 18 residues. Germline CDR1 and CDR2: NSMFDY and ISSIKDK.

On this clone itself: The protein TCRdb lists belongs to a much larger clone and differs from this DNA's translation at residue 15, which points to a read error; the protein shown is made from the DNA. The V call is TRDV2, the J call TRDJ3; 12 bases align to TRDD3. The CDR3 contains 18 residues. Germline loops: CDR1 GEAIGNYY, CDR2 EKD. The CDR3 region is CACDSTGGYSWDTRKMFF. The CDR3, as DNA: TGTGCCTGTGACAGTACTGGGGGATACTCCTGGGACACCCGAAAGATGTTTTTC.

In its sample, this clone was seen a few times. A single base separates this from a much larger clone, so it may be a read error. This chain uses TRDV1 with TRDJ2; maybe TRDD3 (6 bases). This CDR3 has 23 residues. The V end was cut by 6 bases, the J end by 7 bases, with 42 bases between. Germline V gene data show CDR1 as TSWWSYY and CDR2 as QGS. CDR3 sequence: CALGPEPPLVRVGISLLIAQLFF. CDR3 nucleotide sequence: TGTGCTCTTGGACCAGAACCCCCATTAGTTCGCGTGGGGATTTCCCTACTCATAGCACAACTCTTCTTT.

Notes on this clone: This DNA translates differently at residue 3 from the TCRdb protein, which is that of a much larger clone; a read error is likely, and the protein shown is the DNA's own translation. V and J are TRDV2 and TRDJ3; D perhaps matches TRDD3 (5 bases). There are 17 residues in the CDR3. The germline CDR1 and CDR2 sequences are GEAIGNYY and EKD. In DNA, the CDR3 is TGTGCCCGTGACAGTACTGGTCACTCCTGGGACACCCGACAGATGTTTTTC. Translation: CARDSTGHSWDTRQMFF.

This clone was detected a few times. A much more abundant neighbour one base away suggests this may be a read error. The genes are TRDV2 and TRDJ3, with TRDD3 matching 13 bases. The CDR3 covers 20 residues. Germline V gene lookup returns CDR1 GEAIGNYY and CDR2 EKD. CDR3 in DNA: TGTGCCTGTGACATACTGGGGGATACGCTCAGCTCCTGGGGCACCCGACAGATGTTTTTC. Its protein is CACDILGDTLSSWGTRQMFF.

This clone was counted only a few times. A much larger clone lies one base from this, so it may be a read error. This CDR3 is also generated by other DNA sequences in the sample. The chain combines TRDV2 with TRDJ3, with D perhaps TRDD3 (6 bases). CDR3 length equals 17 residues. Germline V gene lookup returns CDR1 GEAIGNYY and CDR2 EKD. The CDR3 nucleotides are TGTGCCTGCGACACCGTCGGGGATGCCTGGGACACCCGACAGATGTTTTTC. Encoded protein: CACDTVGDAWDTRQMFF.